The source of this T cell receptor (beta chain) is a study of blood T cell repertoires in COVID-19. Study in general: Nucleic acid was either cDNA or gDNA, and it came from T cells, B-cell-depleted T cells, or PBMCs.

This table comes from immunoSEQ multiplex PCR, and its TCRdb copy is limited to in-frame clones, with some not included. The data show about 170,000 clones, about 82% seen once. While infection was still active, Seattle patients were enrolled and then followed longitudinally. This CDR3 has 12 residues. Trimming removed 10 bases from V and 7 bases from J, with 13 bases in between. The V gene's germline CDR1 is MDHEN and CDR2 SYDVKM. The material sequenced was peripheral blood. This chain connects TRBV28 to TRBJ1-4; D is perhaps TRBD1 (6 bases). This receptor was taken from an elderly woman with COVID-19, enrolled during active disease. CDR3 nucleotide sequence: TGTGCCACCTCCCGACAGGCTGAAAAACTGTTTTTT. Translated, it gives CATSRQAEKLFF.